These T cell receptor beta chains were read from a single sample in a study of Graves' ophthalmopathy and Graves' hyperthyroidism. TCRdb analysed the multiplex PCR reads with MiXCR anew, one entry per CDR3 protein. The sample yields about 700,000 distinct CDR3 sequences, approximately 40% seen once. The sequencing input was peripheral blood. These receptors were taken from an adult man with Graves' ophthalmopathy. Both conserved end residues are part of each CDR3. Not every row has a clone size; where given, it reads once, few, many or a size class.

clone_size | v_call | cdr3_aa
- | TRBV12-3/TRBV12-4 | CASSPGPGTGDQPQHF
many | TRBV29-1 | CSVGPGGNQPQHF
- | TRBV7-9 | CASSLQGSTGELFF
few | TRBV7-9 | CASSLASGTKGYTF
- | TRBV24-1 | CATSDEAAGEDGYTF
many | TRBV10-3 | CAISESLTGYSGNTIYF
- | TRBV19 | CASSIVGQRNQPQHF
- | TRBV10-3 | CASSGGQAPLSDEQYF
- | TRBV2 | CASRTAAGQYF
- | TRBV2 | CASSVARGLQPQHF
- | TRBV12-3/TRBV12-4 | CASSQDFYRGEGETQYF
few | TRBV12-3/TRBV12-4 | CASSYLPGELFF
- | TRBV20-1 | CSVRLARQETQYF
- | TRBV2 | CASSRQGFTTEAFF
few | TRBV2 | CASSEQGGRLTYEQYF
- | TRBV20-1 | CSARVGGNTGELFF
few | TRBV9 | CASSVGVMDTEAFF
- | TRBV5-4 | CASSADGTGQTYEQYF
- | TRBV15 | CATSSFSRQYGYTF
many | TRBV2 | CASSEEFPPNGYTF
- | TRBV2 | CASSDGGAYDVGELFF
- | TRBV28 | CASSRSTGIQETQYF
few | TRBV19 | CASSIVWGVTEQYF
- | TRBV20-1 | CSAENSGRTYSNQPQHF
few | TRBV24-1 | CATSGQGGEETQHF
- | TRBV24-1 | CATSDGDQPQHF
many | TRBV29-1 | CSVSESSYEQYF
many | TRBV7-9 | CASSTGELFF
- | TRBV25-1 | CASSQQHRETQYF
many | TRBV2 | CASSEDRAASGPYEQYF
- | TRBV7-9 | CAGGSSYEQYF
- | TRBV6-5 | CASSASLGDEQYF
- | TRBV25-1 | CASSFRLDTQYF
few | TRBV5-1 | CASRRTSGRSWETQYF
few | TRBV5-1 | CASSRDGSSNQPQHF
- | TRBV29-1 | CSVDGTGGASYGYTF
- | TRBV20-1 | CSAGPTGDNTGELFF
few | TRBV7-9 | CASSLAGDHTLEQYF
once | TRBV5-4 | CASSLGVTGTYEQYF
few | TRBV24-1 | CASSYSIQATVWPQHF
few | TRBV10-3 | CAINAGTENSYEQYF
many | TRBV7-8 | CASSLRTGPPYEQYF
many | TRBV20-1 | CSASDRGDNSPLHF
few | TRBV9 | CASSVSGQGSSYEQYF
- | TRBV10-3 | CAIRPTGGAGEKLFF
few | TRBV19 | CASSISSIYGYTF
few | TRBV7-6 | CASSLGGAGGANVLTF
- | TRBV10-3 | CASSSARDGSEKLFF
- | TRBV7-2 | CASSLLRDRGYEQYF
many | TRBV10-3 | CAISDGTAGANVLTF